This T cell receptor (beta chain) comes out of a study of OX40 agonist ivuxolimab in advanced cancers. Generated by immunoSEQ multiplex PCR, the TCRdb table keeps only in-frame clones and is missing some. This table holds tens of thousands of clones, more than 80% found once. V lost 3 bases and J lost 4; bases outside the gene matches: 10. The CDR3 consists of 16 residues. Germline lookup yields CDR1 SGHNT and CDR2 YYREEE (reference sequence). The sample consisted of CD4+ or CD8+ T cells sorted from blood, taken in a trial of the OX40 agonist ivuxolimab. This rearrangement joins TRBV5-4 to TRBJ1-1, with TRBD1 matching 9 bases. This receptor was taken from an adult with an advanced solid tumor such as melanoma, head and neck, liver or kidney cancer. CDR3 in amino acids: CASSSPGQGYGTEAFF. CDR3 nucleotide sequence: TGTGCCAGCAGCTCCCCGGGACAGGGCTATGGCACTGAAGCTTTCTTT.